The rows below give T cell receptor beta chains drawn from one sample of a study of shared clonotypes between healthy human individuals. Clones were sequenced by immunoSEQ multiplex PCR, and TCRdb holds only the in-frame ones, with some missing. The top ten clones hold around 1.5% of a sample with about 1 million clones, 70% to 80% of them seen once. What was sequenced was memory CD4+ T cells sorted from blood. Every receptor here comes from a man younger than 35 in good health. CDR3s leave out the opening cysteine and the closing phenylalanine or tryptophan.

j_call: TRBJ1-2; cdr3_length: 13; v_call: TRBV6-6; cdr3_aa: ASSFDRGRQDGYT
j_call: TRBJ2-1; cdr3_length: 14; v_call: TRBV7-6; cdr3_aa: ASSLGRPARSDEQF
j_call: TRBJ1-2; cdr3_length: 13; v_call: TRBV7-2; cdr3_aa: ASSLGQGINYGYT
j_call: TRBJ1-2; cdr3_length: 13; v_call: TRBV7-6; cdr3_aa: ASSLGAGVNYGYT
j_call: TRBJ1-5; cdr3_length: 12; v_call: TRBV2; cdr3_aa: ASSEVRGGQPQH
j_call: TRBJ2-3; cdr3_length: 16; v_call: TRBV5-1; cdr3_aa: ASSPTSGGAVGRDTQY
j_call: TRBJ2-2; cdr3_length: 14; v_call: TRBV5-1; cdr3_aa: ASSPRGGQGTGELF
j_call: TRBJ1-1; cdr3_length: 12; v_call: TRBV28; cdr3_aa: ASSLSGGYLEAF
j_call: TRBJ2-7; cdr3_length: 13; v_call: TRBV6-5; cdr3_aa: ASSSRQGASYEQY
j_call: TRBJ1-2; cdr3_length: 13; v_call: TRBV7-2; cdr3_aa: ASSLQMYGSNGYT
j_call: TRBJ1-1; cdr3_length: 11; v_call: TRBV6-4; cdr3_aa: ASSDRAGTEAF
j_call: TRBJ2-3; cdr3_length: 10; v_call: TRBV7-9; cdr3_aa: ASSLVGDTQY
j_call: TRBJ1-6; cdr3_length: 10; v_call: TRBV28; cdr3_aa: ASSLWYSPLH
j_call: TRBJ2-1; cdr3_length: 13; v_call: TRBV11-1; cdr3_aa: ASSSRGARYNEQF
j_call: TRBJ2-3; cdr3_length: 13; v_call: TRBV18; cdr3_aa: ASSPETSGGGTQY
j_call: TRBJ2-1; cdr3_length: 13; v_call: TRBV28; cdr3_aa: ASSLDRAYYNEQF
j_call: TRBJ2-3; cdr3_length: 14; v_call: TRBV9; cdr3_aa: ASSSPRGGLTDTQY
j_call: TRBJ2-3; cdr3_length: 13; v_call: TRBV5-1; cdr3_aa: ASSLAGGGADTQY
j_call: TRBJ1-1; cdr3_length: 11; v_call: TRBV7-9; cdr3_aa: ASSLVDITEAF
j_call: TRBJ2-3; cdr3_length: 13; v_call: TRBV7-9; cdr3_aa: ASSFLQGVTDTQY
j_call: TRBJ2-3; cdr3_length: 14; v_call: TRBV5-6; cdr3_aa: ASSGDEGGRVDTQY
j_call: TRBJ2-7; cdr3_length: 13; v_call: TRBV27; cdr3_aa: ASSLSFRGPYEQY
j_call: .; cdr3_length: 9; v_call: TRBV30; cdr3_aa: ARGTGDEQY
j_call: TRBJ2-5; cdr3_length: 15; v_call: TRBV5-6; cdr3_aa: ASSFRLLAGEQETQY
j_call: TRBJ1-3; cdr3_length: 13; v_call: TRBV5-1; cdr3_aa: ASSLGTPSGNTIY
j_call: TRBJ1-2; cdr3_length: 10; v_call: TRBV6-6; cdr3_aa: ASSYERDGYT
j_call: TRBJ1-1; cdr3_length: 12; v_call: TRBV6-5; cdr3_aa: ASSSMGGSTEAF